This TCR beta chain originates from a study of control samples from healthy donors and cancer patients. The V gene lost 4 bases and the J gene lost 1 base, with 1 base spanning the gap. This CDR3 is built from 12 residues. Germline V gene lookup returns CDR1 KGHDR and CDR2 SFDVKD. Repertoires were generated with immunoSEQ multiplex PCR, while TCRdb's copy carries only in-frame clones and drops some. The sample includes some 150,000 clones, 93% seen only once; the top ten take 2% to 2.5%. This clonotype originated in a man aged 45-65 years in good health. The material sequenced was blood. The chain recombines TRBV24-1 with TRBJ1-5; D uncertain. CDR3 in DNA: TGTGCCACCAGTGAAAGCAATCAGCCCCAGCATTTT. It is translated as CATSESNQPQHF.